The sequence of this TCR beta chain was determined in a study of blood T cell repertoires in COVID-19. Study context: Nucleic acid was either cDNA or gDNA, and it came from T cells, B-cell-depleted T cells, or PBMCs.

There are 13 residues in the CDR3. Germline lookup yields CDR1 SEHNR and CDR2 FQNEAQ (reference sequence). The J segment lost 6 bases and the V segment lost 6 bases, leaving 2 bases of the junction unmatched. In the authors' methods: Using reference gene primer amplification, nucleated cell counts were estimated. TCRdb keeps only in-frame clones here, not all; method: immunoSEQ multiplex PCR. V and J calls and clone size are copied from that table; D and trimming were computed from the DNA. Here the sample spans 250,000 to 350,000 clones, around 90% being singletons. The age range of participants was about 18 to 100 years, with residence in around 22 US areas. Membership in each cohort depended on participant-reported clinical history.

The rearrangement uses TRBV7-9 and TRBJ1-4, with 9 bases aligning to TRBD1. The sequenced sample consisted of PBMCs or T cells enriched from blood (not recorded which). This clonotype was obtained from a woman under 30 with acute COVID-19. In nucleotides, the CDR3 is TGTGCCAGCAGGACAGGGGGATATGAAAAACTGTTTTTT. Translating gives CASRTGGYEKLFF.